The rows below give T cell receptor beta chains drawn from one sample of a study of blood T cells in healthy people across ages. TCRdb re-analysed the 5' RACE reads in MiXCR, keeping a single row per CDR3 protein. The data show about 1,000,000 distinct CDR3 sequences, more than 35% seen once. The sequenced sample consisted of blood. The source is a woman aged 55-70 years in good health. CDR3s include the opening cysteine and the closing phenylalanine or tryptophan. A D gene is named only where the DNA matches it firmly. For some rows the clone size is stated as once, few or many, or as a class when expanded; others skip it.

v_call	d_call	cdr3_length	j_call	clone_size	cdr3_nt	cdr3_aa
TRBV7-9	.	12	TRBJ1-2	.	TGTGCCAGCAGCCGGACTAACTATGGCTACACCTTC	CASSRTNYGYTF
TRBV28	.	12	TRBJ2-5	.	TGTGCCAGTGGGGGGCGAAAAGAGACCCAGTACTTC	CASGGRKETQYF
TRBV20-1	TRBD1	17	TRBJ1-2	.	TGCAGTGCTAAACCTTCCGGCGGGGACAGAAATAACTATGGCTACACCTTC	CSAKPSGGDRNNYGYTF
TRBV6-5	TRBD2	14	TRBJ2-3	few	TGTGCCACCTCTACGGGACTAGCGTCAGATACGCAGTATTTT	CATSTGLASDTQYF
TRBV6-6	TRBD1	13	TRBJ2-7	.	TGTGCCAGCACGGGACAGGGCCCCTACGAGCAGTACTTC	CASTGQGPYEQYF
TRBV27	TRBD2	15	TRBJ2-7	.	TGTGCCAGCAGTCCAGGACTAGCGGGAGCGGGCGAGCAGTACTTC	CASSPGLAGAGEQYF
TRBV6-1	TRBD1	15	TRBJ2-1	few	TGTGCCAGCAGTGGCCAACCGGGACAGGGGAATGAGCAGTTCTTC	CASSGQPGQGNEQFF
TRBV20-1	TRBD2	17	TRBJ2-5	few	TGCAGTGCAGTTGGGGCGGGAGGGCTAGCGCGGCAAGAGACCCAGTACTTC	CSAVGAGGLARQETQYF
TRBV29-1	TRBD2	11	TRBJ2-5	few	TGCAGCGTTGCGGGGGGAGAGACCCAGTACTTC	CSVAGGETQYF
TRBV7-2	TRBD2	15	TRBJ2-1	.	TGTGCCAGCAGCGCCCAGCGGGGTGCCTACAATGAGCAGTTCTTC	CASSAQRGAYNEQFF
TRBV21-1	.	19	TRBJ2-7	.	TGTGCCAGCAGATACTGTTGGCCCCGGCCGGGACTAGCGGACTACGAGCAGTACTTC	CASRYCWPRPGLADYEQYF
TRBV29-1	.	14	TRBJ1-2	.	TGCAGCGTTGAAATCCAGGAAACTAACTATGGCTACACCTTC	CSVEIQETNYGYTF
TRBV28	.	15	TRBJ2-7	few	TGTGCCAGCAGTATACCAACAGGGTACCCACCCGAGCAGTACTTC	CASSIPTGYPPEQYF
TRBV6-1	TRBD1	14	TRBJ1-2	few	TGTGCCAGCAGTACGGACAGGGGGTCCTATGGCTACACCTTC	CASSTDRGSYGYTF
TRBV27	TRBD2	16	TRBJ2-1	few	TGTGCCAGCAGTTTCATCAGCGGGACTTACTACAATGAGCAGTTCTTC	CASSFISGTYYNEQFF
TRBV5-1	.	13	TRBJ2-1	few	TGCGCCAGCAGCGCTCAGGGGCAGGGGGAGCAGTTCTTC	CASSAQGQGEQFF
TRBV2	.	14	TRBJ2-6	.	TGTGCCAGCAAACAGACCTCTGGGGCCAACGTCCTGACTTTC	CASKQTSGANVLTF
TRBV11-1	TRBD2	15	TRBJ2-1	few	TGTGCCAGCAGTCCTCGACTAGCGGTTGGCAATGAGCAGTTCTTC	CASSPRLAVGNEQFF
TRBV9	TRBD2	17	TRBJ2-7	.	TGTGCCAGCAGCAACGGACCGGGACTAGCGGGATCCGGCGAGCAGTACTTC	CASSNGPGLAGSGEQYF
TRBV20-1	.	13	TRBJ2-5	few	TGCAGTGCTAGCCTGACAGTTCAAGAGACCCAGTACTTC	CSASLTVQETQYF
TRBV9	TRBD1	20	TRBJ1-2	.	TGTGCCAGCAGCGTCGACTTGACAGGGGCGGCGGTATCCACGATGGGTGGCTACACCTTC	CASSVDLTGAAVSTMGGYTF
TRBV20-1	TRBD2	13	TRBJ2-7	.	TGCAGTGCTTACGAGGCTAGCGGCCACGAGCAGTACTTC	CSAYEASGHEQYF
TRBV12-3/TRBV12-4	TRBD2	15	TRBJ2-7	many	TGTGCCAGCAGTTCCTCAGCGGGAGGGCCGTCTGAGCAGTACTTC	CASSSSAGGPSEQYF
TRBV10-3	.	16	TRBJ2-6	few	TGTGCCATCAGGGCGTCACGGGGCTCGGGGGCCAACGTCCTGACTTTC	CAIRASRGSGANVLTF
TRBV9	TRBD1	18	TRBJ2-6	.	TGTGCCAGCAGCGGAAGACAGGGGGCGAGCTCTGGGGCCAACGTCCTGACTTTC	CASSGRQGASSGANVLTF
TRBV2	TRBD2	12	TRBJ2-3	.	TGTGCCAGCAGTGTTACTAGCGGGAGTGGGTATTTT	CASSVTSGSGYF
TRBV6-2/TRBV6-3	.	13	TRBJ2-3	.	TGTGCCAGCAGTTACGGGGGTCACGATACGCAGTATTTT	CASSYGGHDTQYF
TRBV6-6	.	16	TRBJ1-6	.	TGTGCCAGCAGTTACTCCGACAGGTTTTATAATTCACCCCTCCACTTT	CASSYSDRFYNSPLHF
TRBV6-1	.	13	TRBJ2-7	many	TGTGCCAGCAGTGAACCGGGACCATACGAGCAGTACTTC	CASSEPGPYEQYF
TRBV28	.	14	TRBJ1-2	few	TGTGCCAGCAGTCCCTTCGGAGGGGCCTATGGCTACACCTTC	CASSPFGGAYGYTF
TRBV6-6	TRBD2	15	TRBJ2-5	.	TGTGCCAGCAGTTACCCGACTAGCGGCAAAGAGACCCAGTACTTC	CASSYPTSGKETQYF
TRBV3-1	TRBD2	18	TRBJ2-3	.	TGTGCCAGCAGCCAGGCTGAAAGACTAGCGGGAGTAGGAGATACGCAGTATTTT	CASSQAERLAGVGDTQYF
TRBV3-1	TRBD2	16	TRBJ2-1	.	TGTGCCAGCAGAAATGGACTAGCGGAGACCTACAATGAGCAGTTCTTC	CASRNGLAETYNEQFF
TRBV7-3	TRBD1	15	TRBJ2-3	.	TGTGCCAGCAGCTCTTACAGGGGAAGCACAGATACGCAGTATTTT	CASSSYRGSTDTQYF
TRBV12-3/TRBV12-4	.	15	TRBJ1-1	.	TGTGCCAGCAGTCCAATAACACTAGGAAACACTGAAGCTTTCTTT	CASSPITLGNTEAFF
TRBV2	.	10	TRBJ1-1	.	TGTGCCAGCAGACGGACTGAAGCTTTCTTT	CASRRTEAFF
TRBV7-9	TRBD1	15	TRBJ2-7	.	TGTGCCAGCAGAAACACTTGGGACAGATACTACGAGCAGTACTTC	CASRNTWDRYYEQYF
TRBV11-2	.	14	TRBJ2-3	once	TGTGCCAGCAGCTCAAGGCCAGCGGAAGATACGCAGTATTTT	CASSSRPAEDTQYF
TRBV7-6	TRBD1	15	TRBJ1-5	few	TGTGCCAGCAGCTTTGGGACAGGGGGTAATCAGCCCCAGCATTTT	CASSFGTGGNQPQHF
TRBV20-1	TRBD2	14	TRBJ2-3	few	TGCAGTGCCTTTAGCGGGAGAAGGACAGATACGCAGTATTTT	CSAFSGRRTDTQYF
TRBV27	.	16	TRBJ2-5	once	TGTGCCAGCAGTTTCCTGGGTCTTTCCTTGCAAGAGACCCAGTACTTC	CASSFLGLSLQETQYF
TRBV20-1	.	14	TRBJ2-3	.	TGCAGTGCTAGGCTAGAGGGACGCACAGATACGCAGTATTTT	CSARLEGRTDTQYF
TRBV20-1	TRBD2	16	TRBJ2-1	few	TGCAGTGCCGAGGAAGTAGACCTAGCGGAATACAATGAGCAGTTCTTC	CSAEEVDLAEYNEQFF
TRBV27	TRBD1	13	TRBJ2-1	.	TGTGCCAGCAGTTCGGACAGGGGTTCCCTTCCGTTCTTC	CASSSDRGSLPFF
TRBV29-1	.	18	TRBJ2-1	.	TGCAGCGTTGTGGGTCCCCGGGACGAGACATCTGGGGACAATGAGCAGTTCTTC	CSVVGPRDETSGDNEQFF
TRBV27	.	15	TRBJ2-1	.	TGTGCCAGCAGTTATGGCGGAATCACTTACAATGAGCAGTTCTTC	CASSYGGITYNEQFF
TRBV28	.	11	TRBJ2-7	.	TGTGCCAGCGCCACCCGATTCGAGCAGTACTTC	CASATRFEQYF
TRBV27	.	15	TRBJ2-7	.	TGTGCCAGCAGTTTATGGGGGGGCTCCTACAATGAGCAGTACTTC	CASSLWGGSYNEQYF
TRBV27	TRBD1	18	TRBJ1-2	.	TGTGCCAGCAGTCTCACCACCCCGCTGAGGACAGGGGCGGATGGCTACACCTTC	CASSLTTPLRTGADGYTF
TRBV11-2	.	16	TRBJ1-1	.	TGTGCCAGCAGAACCCGCCCCGGCAGGCTCTCTTCGGAAGCTTTCTTT	CASRTRPGRLSSEAFF